The entry that follows covers one T cell receptor (beta chain) sequence. What it binds is unknown. One entry per CDR3 protein, called by TCRdb with MiXCR from the RT-PCR reads. The sample has about 500,000 distinct CDR3 sequences; 16% are singletons. The data were taken from a study of response to subunit inactivated influenza vaccine. Whole-study findings and limits: With each seasonal influenza vaccination, the authors suggested, few new T cells are recruited.

The V end was cut by 6 bases, the J end by 4 bases, with 15 bases between. Germline CDR1 and CDR2: SGHDN and FVKESK. The CDR3 contains 15 residues. The chain employs TRBV14 and TRBJ2-2, with D possibly TRBD2 on 6 matching bases. This TCR was sampled from a man aged 45-69 years who received an inactivated influenza vaccine. This material consisted of CD4+ T cells sorted from PBMCs, taken around 25 months after vaccination. The CDR3 spells CASRRGGSGTGELFF. CDR3 nucleotides: TGTGCCAGCAGGAGAGGAGGGAGTGGCACCGGGGAGCTGTTTTTT.